This paragraph covers one T cell receptor (beta chain) sequence. This entry is derived from a study of blood T cell repertoires in COVID-19. The table came from immunoSEQ multiplex PCR; TCRdb's copy has only in-frame clones and leaves some out. Seen here are 43,000 or so clones, roughly 89% observed once, and the top ten hold around 8.2%. V lost 8 bases and J lost 1; bases outside the gene matches: 6. This CDR3 has 15 residues. CDR1 is LNHDA and CDR2 is SQIVND in the germline V gene (reference sequence). The sequence was obtained from a man aged 55 to 69 with active COVID-19. Material: peripheral blood. The chain carries TRBV19 and TRBJ2-1; 9 nucleotides agree with TRBD2. In DNA, the CDR3 is TGTGCCAGTCAGGAGACTAGCGGATCCTACAATGAGCAGTTCTTC. Protein: CASQETSGSYNEQFF.